The 19 T cell receptor beta chains listed next were all sequenced from one sample in a study of blood T cell repertoires in COVID-19. Some clones are missing from TCRdb's copy, which holds only in-frame ones; the method was immunoSEQ multiplex PCR. The sample consists of some 50,000 clones, 89% of them appearing once. The sequenced sample was peripheral blood. The receptors derive from a man aged 60 to 69 with acute or convalescent COVID-19.

The chain couples TRBV15 to TRBJ1-1; D call uncertain. From germline, CDR1 is LNHNV and CDR2 YYDKDF (reference sequence). V was cut by 0 bases and J by 8 bases, with 13 bases left in between. The CDR3 sequence is 14 residues long. CDR3 in amino acids: CATSRDGYRDEAFF. CDR3 DNA sequence: TGTGCCACCAGCAGAGATGGGTACAGAGACGAAGCTTTCTTT.

The chain has TRBV4-1 and TRBJ1-2; D not resolved. The CDR3 has 16 residues. Germline CDR1 MGHRA, CDR2 YSYEKL. Trimming shortened V by 1 base and J by 3 bases, and 15 bases separated the two germline ends. The CDR3 region is CASSQASGSAYYGYTF. CDR3 DNA sequence: TGCGCCAGCAGCCAAGCTTCAGGTTCCGCTTACTATGGCTACACCTTC.

The rearrangement uses TRBV5-1 and TRBJ1-5; D is ambiguous. CDR1 is SGHRS, CDR2 YFSETQ, per germline. This CDR3 has 15 residues. V was cut by 0 bases and J by 0 bases, with 7 bases left in between. The CDR3 coding sequence is TGCGCCAGCAGCTTGGACGGTTATAGCAATCAGCCCCAGCATTTT. It codes for CASSLDGYSNQPQHF.

The gene calls are TRBV15 and TRBJ1-2, with 7 bases matching TRBD1. The CDR3 runs to 16 residues. Looked up from germline, CDR1 is LNHNV and CDR2 is YYDKDF (reference sequence). With V trimmed by 0 bases and J by 7 bases, 11 bases remained unmatched. In DNA form, the CDR3 reads TGTGCCACCAGCAGAGATCGTGCAGGGGGTTGGTTTGGCTACACCTTC. This translates into CATSRDRAGGWFGYTF.

This sequence joins TRBV25-1 and TRBJ2-2, with D perhaps matching TRBD2 (6 bases). The CDR3 length is 14 residues. V dropped 1 base and J dropped 8 bases, with 11 bases sitting between them. CDR1 and CDR2 (germline): MGHDK, SYGVNS. The chain's CDR3 is CASSESGLLGELFF. CDR3 in DNA: TGTGCCAGCAGTGAATCAGGACTATTGGGGGAGCTGTTTTTT.

The chain recombines TRBV10-3 with TRBJ2-2, with a possible D match to TRBD1 (6 bases). V lost 4 bases and J lost 0, with 6 bases in between. This CDR3 comprises 14 residues. Germline CDR1 ENHRY, CDR2 SYGVKD. The DNA for the CDR3 is TGTGCCATCAGTGCAGGGGCGAACACCGGGGAGCTGTTTTTT. Protein: CAISAGANTGELFF.

V and J are TRBV18 and TRBJ1-6; perhaps TRBD1 as D (5 bases). Per germline, CDR1 KGHSH and CDR2 LQKENI. This CDR3 spans 13 amino acids. Trimming stripped 4 bases from V and 14 bases from J, with 15 bases between. The CDR3 coding sequence is TGTGCCAGCTCACGCCAGACGGGGGAGTCCCTCCACTTT. Protein: CASSRQTGESLHF.

With regard to this clone: Germline and junction disagree at one end, which may indicate a read error. The rearrangement links TRBV19 to TRBJ1-5; 9 bases agree with TRBD1. The V gene's germline CDR1 is LNHDA and CDR2 SQIVND (reference sequence). This CDR3 is built from 16 residues. Written as DNA, the CDR3 is TGTGCCACTAGTGGGAGGGCGGGACAGGGACTGCAGCCCCAGCATTTT. Its protein product is CATSGRAGQGLQPQHF. The full variable domain, completed using reference TRBV19 and TRBJ1-5, is DGGITQSPKYLFRKEGQNVTLSCEQNLNHDAMYWYRQDPGQGLRLIYYSQIVNDFQKGDIAEGYSVSREKKESFPLTVTSAQKNPTAFYLCATSGRAGQGLQPQHFGDGTRLSIL.

The chain has TRBV9 and TRBJ2-2; unclear D gene. The CDR3 extends over 12 amino acids. Germline CDR1 SGDLS, CDR2 YYNGEE. Between the trimmed V and J ends, which lost 1 base and 4 bases, there was a span of 2 bases. The CDR3 bases are TGTGCCAGCAGCGTACGCACCGGGGAGCTGTTTTTT. This gives the protein CASSVRTGELFF.

The chain uses TRBV5-4 and TRBJ1-1; D is unclear. Per the germline V gene, CDR1 is SGHNT and CDR2 is YYREEE (reference sequence). The germline V and J ends were trimmed by 3 bases and 3 bases, with 12 bases remaining between them. The CDR3 contains 14 residues. The CDR3 nucleotides read TGTGCCAGCAGCTCGTTCAACGGGGACACTGAAGCTTTCTTT. Translated: CASSSFNGDTEAFF.

The chain has TRBV30 and TRBJ1-1; D is undetermined. Germline lookup yields CDR1 GTSNPN and CDR2 SVGIG (reference sequence). V was clipped by 4 bases and J by 3 bases, with 12 bases between them. The CDR3 has 13 residues. CDR3: CAWNVIRDTEAFF. The CDR3 DNA reads TGTGCCTGGAACGTGATCCGGGACACTGAAGCTTTCTTT.

This clone was observed a single time. The chain links TRBV29-1 to TRBJ2-3; D might be TRBD1 (6 bases). This CDR3 contains 13 residues. V lost 5 bases, J lost 2 bases, and 11 bases lay in between. Germline V gene lookup returns CDR1 SQVTM and CDR2 ANQGSEA. CDR3 protein: CSVLDRSTDTQYF. As DNA, the CDR3 is TGCAGCGTTCTGGACAGATCCACAGATACGCAGTATTTT.

On this clone: Other DNA sequences from this sample encode an identical CDR3 as well. This chain links TRBV3-1 (or the pseudogene TRBV3-2) with TRBJ1-3; D gene uncertain. The CDR3 is 14 residues long. Germline V gene sequence: CDR1 LGHDT, CDR2 YNNKEL (reference sequence). V dropped 0 bases and J dropped 2 bases, with 5 bases sitting between them. The CDR3, as DNA: TGTGCCAGCAGCCAAGACAGTGCTGGAAACACCATATATTTT. It codes for CASSQDSAGNTIYF.

V gene TRBV11-2 combines with J gene TRBJ2-7; 10 bases are a match to TRBD2. CDR1 and CDR2 (germline): SGHAT, FQNNGV. The CDR3 covers 15 residues. Unmatched junction bases numbered 6, after V lost 5 bases and J lost 2 bases. The CDR3, as DNA: TGTGCCAGCAGCCGAGCGGGGGGGTGGACCTACGAGCAGTACTTC. Encoded protein: CASSRAGGWTYEQYF.

In this sample, this clone turned up once. This chain links TRBV7-8 with TRBJ1-4; D is uncertain. The CDR3 totals 17 residues. Germline loops: CDR1 SGHVS, CDR2 FQNEAQ. Trimming left V 4 bases short and J 8 bases short, with 23 bases between. CDR3 region: CASSSPPSGDFTEKLFF. The CDR3 DNA sequence: TGTGCCAGCAGCTCACCTCCCAGCGGGGATTTCACGGAAAAACTGTTTTTT.

A few counts support this clone. The chain recombines TRBV7-3 with TRBJ2-7; D is perhaps TRBD2 (6 bases). Germline CDR1 reads SGHTA; CDR2 reads FQGTGA. There are 13 residues in the CDR3. Trimming took 1 base from V and 6 from J, leaving 10 bases between them. The CDR3 reads CASSLIIGGEQYF. The CDR3 bases are TGTGCCAGCAGCTTAATCATCGGGGGCGAGCAGTACTTC.

The chain joins TRBV6-1 to TRBJ2-1; TRBD1 might be the D (6 bases). Germline V gene data show CDR1 as MNHNS and CDR2 as SASEGT. The CDR3 has 16 amino acids. Trimming removed 3 bases at V and 7 bases at J, with 19 bases between. The CDR3 coding sequence is TGTGCCAGCAGTGAGATCTTCAGGGGCGCCGTTAATGAGCAGTTCTTC. Translating it yields CASSEIFRGAVNEQFF.

The chain is built from TRBV14 and TRBJ2-2; possible D gene TRBD2, 7 bases. Germline CDR1 SGHDN, CDR2 FVKESK. V lost 0 bases and J 5 bases, leaving 16 bases between the germline ends. The CDR3 spans 17 residues. CDR3 sequence: CASSQDQRGAVTGELFF. The CDR3 nucleotides read TGTGCCAGCAGCCAAGATCAACGGGGGGCCGTGACCGGGGAGCTGTTTTTT.

The chain is built from TRBV2 and TRBJ1-4, with D hard to call. This CDR3 has 15 amino acids. Trimming cost V 4 bases and J 7 bases, with 16 bases left between them. Germline V gene data show CDR1 as SNHLY and CDR2 as FYNNEI. The CDR3 is CASSVLGSGGEKLFF. DNA of the CDR3: TGTGCCAGCAGTGTCCTCGGGAGCGGCGGTGAAAAACTGTTTTTT.